This entry lists 20 T cell receptor beta chains sequenced from one sample in a study of identical twins. TCRdb redid the calling of the 5' RACE reads with MiXCR, one entry per CDR3 protein. The sample lists approximately 680,000 distinct CDR3 sequences; roughly 7.2% were seen once. These data were also filed under a second study, of yellow fever vaccine responses in identical twins.

Source material: PBMCs. Receptor source: a woman between 18 and 29 years old in good health.

CDR3 amino acids: CATGRDRGGTGELFF. The CDR3 DNA reads TGTGCCACCGGGAGAGACAGGGGAGGCACCGGGGAGCTGTTTTTT. V and J are TRBV24-1 and TRBJ2-2; TRBD1 matches at 8 bases. V lost 9 bases, J lost 4 bases, and 9 bases stayed unmatched. This CDR3 spans 15 amino acids. Germline-derived CDR1 and CDR2 are KGHDR and SFDVKD.

This clonotype was counted many times. This rearrangement joins TRBV29-1 to TRBJ2-7; TRBD1 or TRBD2 may be the D gene (6 bases each). The CDR3 covers 11 residues. CDR1 and CDR2 (germline): SQVTM, ANQGSEA. Trimming removed 4 bases from V and 4 bases from J, with 8 bases in between. DNA for the CDR3: TGCAGCGTTGGAGGGGGGTACGAGCAGTACTTC. Its protein product is CSVGGGYEQYF.

A few counts support this clonotype. The genes are TRBV9 and TRBJ2-1; perhaps TRBD2 as D (5 bases). This CDR3 spans 15 amino acids. The germline gives CDR1 SGDLS, CDR2 YYNGEE. The V gene lost 0 bases and the J gene lost 0 bases, with 7 bases spanning the gap. CDR3 residues: CASSVVATSYNEQFF. DNA of the CDR3: TGTGCCAGCAGCGTAGTAGCGACCTCCTACAATGAGCAGTTCTTC.

This clonotype has a count of ten or more. The V gene is TRBV29-1, the J gene TRBJ2-2; 8 nucleotides match TRBD1. The CDR3 covers 14 residues. V was pared by 5 bases and J by 4 bases, with 6 bases of the junction left unmatched. CDR1 SQVTM and CDR2 ANQGSEA come from the germline V gene. The chain's CDR3 is CSVRETGATGELFF. CDR3 DNA: TGCAGCGTTCGCGAGACAGGGGCCACCGGGGAGCTGTTTTTT.

This rearrangement joins TRBV2 to TRBJ2-1; D uncertain. There are 12 residues in the CDR3. The V end was cut by 2 bases, the J end by 5 bases, with 4 bases between. The germline V gene encodes CDR1 SNHLY and CDR2 FYNNEI. This chain's CDR3 is CASSELHNEQFF. As DNA, the CDR3 is TGTGCCAGCAGTGAATTACACAATGAGCAGTTCTTC.

This chain connects TRBV14 to TRBJ2-7; 7 bases agree with TRBD1. The germline V gene has CDR1 SGHDN and CDR2 FVKESK. With 3 bases clipped from V and 7 bases from J, the junction kept 6 bases outside the gene matches. The CDR3 sequence is 13 residues long. CDR3 loop: CASSQTGQAEQYV. For the CDR3, the DNA is TGTGCCAGCAGCCAGACAGGACAGGCAGAGCAGTACGTC.

Many counts were recorded for this clonotype. The chain recombines TRBV9 with TRBJ1-5; TRBD1 is a possible D gene (6 bases). V was trimmed by 8 bases and J by 0 bases, leaving 18 bases between them. Germline CDR1 is SGDLS and CDR2 is YYNGEE. The CDR3 is 16 amino acids. The CDR3: CARTSRTDYSNQPQHF. In nucleotides, the CDR3 is TGTGCCAGGACATCACGGACAGATTATAGCAATCAGCCCCAGCATTTT.

This clonotype was seen a handful of times. The chain has TRBV4-2 and TRBJ1-2; 10 positions match TRBD1. After removal of 0 bases from V and 5 bases from J, the junction contained 6 bases not matched to a gene. This CDR3 region has 16 residues. Germline V lookup: CDR1 LGHNA, CDR2 YNFKEQ. The CDR3 sequence is CASSQEVTGGRYGYTF. CDR3 bases: TGTGCCAGCAGCCAAGAGGTGACAGGGGGCCGGTATGGCTACACCTTC.

This clonotype was counted between two and nine times. The gene calls are TRBV3-1 and TRBJ2-5; D call uncertain. V lost 2 bases and J 0 bases, leaving 10 bases between the germline ends. The CDR3 spans 15 residues. Germline lookup yields CDR1 LGHDT and CDR2 YNNKEL (reference sequence). The CDR3 nucleotides are TGTGCCAGCAGCCAAAGTCCACCCAACCAAGAGACCCAGTACTTC. It specifies CASSQSPPNQETQYF.

The rearrangement joins TRBV4-1 to TRBJ2-2, with D perhaps being TRBD1 or TRBD2 (5 bases each). V was pared by 5 bases and J by 5 bases, with 12 bases between. This CDR3 spans 14 amino acids. Looked up from germline, CDR1 is MGHRA and CDR2 is YSYEKL. The CDR3 is CASSREGWTGELFF. CDR3 nucleotide sequence: TGCGCCAGCAGCAGAGAGGGGTGGACCGGGGAGCTGTTTTTT.

This clonotype has a handful of counts. The chain uses TRBV4-2 and TRBJ2-1, with 12 bases identical to TRBD2. From germline, CDR1 is LGHNA and CDR2 YNFKEQ. The CDR3 contains 16 residues. Germline trimming cut 3 bases from V and 8 bases from J; bases unmatched to any gene: 8. The chain's CDR3 is CASSQASGGAVDEQFF. As DNA, the CDR3 is TGTGCCAGCAGCCAGGCTAGCGGGGGGGCTGTCGATGAGCAGTTCTTC.

The chain couples TRBV12-3 or TRBV12-4 to TRBJ2-7; a weak D match, TRBD2 (5 bases). This CDR3 contains 12 residues. V lost 6 bases and J 3 bases, leaving 9 bases between the germline ends. Here the CDR3 DNA reads TGTGCCAGCAGCATAACTAGCTACGAGCAGTACTTC. Encoded protein: CASSITSYEQYF.

Here the CDR3 reads CATSTRGDSNQPQHF. Written as DNA, the CDR3 is TGTGCCACCAGCACCCGAGGAGATAGCAATCAGCCCCAGCATTTT. The chain is built from TRBV15 and TRBJ1-5; D unclear. Germline CDR1 and CDR2: LNHNV and YYDKDF (reference sequence). The CDR3 is 15 amino acids. The V end lost 4 bases, the J end lost 0 bases, and 10 bases lay between the germline ends.

This clonotype has only a few counts. V is TRBV5-6 and J is TRBJ2-7; D possibly corresponds to TRBD2 (6 bases). The CDR3 is 15 amino acids. The germline V and J ends were trimmed by 4 bases and 2 bases, with 16 bases remaining between them. Germline CDR1 and CDR2: SGHDT and YYEEEE. CDR3 bases: TGTGCCAGCAGCGATGGGGTCCGCGGGGCCTACGAGCAGTACGTC. It is translated as CASSDGVRGAYEQYV.

The chain recombines TRBV7-8 with TRBJ2-7; D gene unclear. Looked up from germline, CDR1 is SGHVS and CDR2 is FQNEAQ. The V end was cut by 0 bases, the J end by 0 bases, with 9 bases between. The CDR3 covers 15 residues. CDR3 nucleotide sequence: TGTGCCAGCAGCTTAGCTAGTTGGGTCTCCTACGAGCAGTACGTC. Amino acid sequence: CASSLASWVSYEQYV.

This clonotype was detected many times. This rearrangement joins TRBV2 to TRBJ1-3; 8 positions match TRBD1. Unmatched junction bases numbered 5, after V lost 3 bases and J lost 7 bases. CDR3 length: 14 amino acids. The germline gives CDR1 SNHLY, CDR2 FYNNEI. The CDR3 loop is CASSERTGKNTIYF. The CDR3 coding sequence is TGTGCCAGCAGTGAGAGGACAGGGAAGAACACCATATATTTT.

In its sample, this clonotype was seen a few times. The gene calls are TRBV7-8 and TRBJ2-7; 10 nucleotides line up with TRBD2. This CDR3 region has 15 residues. Germline CDR1 is SGHVS and CDR2 is FQNEAQ. V dropped 4 bases and J dropped 4; count of bases not matched to a gene: 7. The CDR3: CASSSPGTSEYEQYF. CDR3 DNA sequence: TGTGCCAGCAGCTCCCCCGGGACTAGCGAGTACGAGCAGTACTTC.

There are many counts of this clonotype. The chain couples TRBV12-3 or TRBV12-4 to TRBJ1-5; D might be TRBD1 (5 bases). The V and J ends lost 2 bases and 6 bases respectively, with 17 bases between them. The CDR3 loop spans 16 amino acids. Here the CDR3 reads CASSLTFGGIFQPQHF. The CDR3 DNA reads TGTGCCAGCAGTTTAACTTTCGGGGGAATATTTCAGCCCCAGCATTTT.

This clonotype was picked up many times. The chain uses TRBV5-1 and TRBJ2-7; D remains ambiguous. CDR1 and CDR2 (germline): SGHRS, YFSETQ. V was trimmed by 4 bases and J by 5 bases, leaving 22 bases between them. CDR3 length equals 16 residues. CDR3 amino acids: CASSAVNNPLTDEQYV. The CDR3, as DNA: TGCGCCAGCAGCGCGGTTAATAATCCTCTTACGGACGAGCAGTACGTC.

This clonotype came up many times. This chain uses TRBV27 with TRBJ2-2, with D perhaps being TRBD1 or TRBD2 (6 bases each). Trimming left V 6 bases short and J 7 bases short, with 12 bases between. CDR3 length equals 13 residues. CDR1 is MNHEY and CDR2 is SMNVEV in the germline V gene (reference sequence). Here the CDR3 DNA reads TGTGCCAGCAGAGGGGGGTTGGGCGGGGAGCTGTTTTTT. It translates to CASRGGLGGELFF.